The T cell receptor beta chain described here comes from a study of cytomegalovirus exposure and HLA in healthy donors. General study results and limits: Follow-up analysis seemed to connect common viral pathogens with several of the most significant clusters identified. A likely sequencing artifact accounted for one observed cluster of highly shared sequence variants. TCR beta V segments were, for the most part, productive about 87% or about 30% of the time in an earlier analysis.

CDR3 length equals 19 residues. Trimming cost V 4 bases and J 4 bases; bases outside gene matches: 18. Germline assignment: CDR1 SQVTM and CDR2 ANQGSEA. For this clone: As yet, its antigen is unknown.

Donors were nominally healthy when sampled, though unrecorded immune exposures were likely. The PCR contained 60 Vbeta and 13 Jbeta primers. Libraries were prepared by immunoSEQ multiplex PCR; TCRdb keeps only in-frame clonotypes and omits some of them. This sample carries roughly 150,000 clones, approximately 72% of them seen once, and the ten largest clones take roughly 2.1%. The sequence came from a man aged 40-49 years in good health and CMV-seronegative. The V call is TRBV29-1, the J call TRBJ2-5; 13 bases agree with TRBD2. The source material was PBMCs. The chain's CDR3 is CSVVRGLAGVSVGAETQYF. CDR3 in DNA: TGCAGCGTTGTCCGCGGACTAGCGGGAGTCTCCGTGGGGGCAGAGACCCAGTACTTC. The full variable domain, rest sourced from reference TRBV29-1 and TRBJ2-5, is SAVISQKPSRDICQRGTSLTIQCQVDSQVTMMFWYRQQPGQSLTLIATANQGSEATYESGFVIDKFPISRPNLTFSTLTVSNMSPEDSSIYLCSVVRGLAGVSVGAETQYFGPGTRLLVL.